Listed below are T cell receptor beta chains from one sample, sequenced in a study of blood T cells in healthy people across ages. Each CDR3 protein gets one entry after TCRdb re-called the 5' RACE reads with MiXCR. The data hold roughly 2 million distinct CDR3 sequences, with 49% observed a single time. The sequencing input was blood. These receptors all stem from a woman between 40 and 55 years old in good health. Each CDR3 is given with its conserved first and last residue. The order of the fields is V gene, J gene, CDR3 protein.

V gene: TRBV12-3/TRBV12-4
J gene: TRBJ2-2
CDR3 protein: CASSWEDREQVTGELFF

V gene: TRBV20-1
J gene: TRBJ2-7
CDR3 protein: CSARDSYLYEQYF

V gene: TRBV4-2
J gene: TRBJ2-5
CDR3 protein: CASSRGQGAEETQYF

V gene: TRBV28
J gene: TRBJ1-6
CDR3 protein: CASSLSPSGLYDSPLHF

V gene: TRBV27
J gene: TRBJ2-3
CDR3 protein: CASGQRADTQYF

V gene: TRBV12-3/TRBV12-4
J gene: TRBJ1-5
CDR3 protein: CASSLRQGVNQPQHF

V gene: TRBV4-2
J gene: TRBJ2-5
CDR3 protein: CASSKSSGVETQYF

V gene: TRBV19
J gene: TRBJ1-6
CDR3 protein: CATNRDRGSPLHF

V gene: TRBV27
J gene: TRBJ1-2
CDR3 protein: CASSLSPHINYGYTF

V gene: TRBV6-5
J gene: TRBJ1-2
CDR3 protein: CASRTGGGYGYTF

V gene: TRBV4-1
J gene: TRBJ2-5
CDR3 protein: CASSQEHLQETQYF

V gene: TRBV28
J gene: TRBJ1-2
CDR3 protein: CASSLVTDNYGYTF

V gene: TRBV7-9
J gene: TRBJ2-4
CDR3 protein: CASSLPGLAGYNEQYF

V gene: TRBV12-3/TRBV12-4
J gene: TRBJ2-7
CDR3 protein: CASSPEQGGTYEQYF

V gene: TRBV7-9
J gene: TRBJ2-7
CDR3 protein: CASSYGASGGASSYEQYF

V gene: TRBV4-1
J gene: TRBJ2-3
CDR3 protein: CASSQEGHSTDTQYF

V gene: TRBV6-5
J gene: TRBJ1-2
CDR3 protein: CASTSGGGYGYTF

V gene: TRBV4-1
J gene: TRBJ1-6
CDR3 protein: CASSQDPAPINDGSSYNSPLHF

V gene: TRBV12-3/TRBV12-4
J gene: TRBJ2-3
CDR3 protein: CASSLTGDMQYF

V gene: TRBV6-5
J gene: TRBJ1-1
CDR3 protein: CASSADRGTYTEAFF

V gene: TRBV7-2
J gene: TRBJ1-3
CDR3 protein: CASSLGGANTIYF

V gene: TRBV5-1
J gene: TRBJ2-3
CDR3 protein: CASSLPTSGGSSSTDTQYF

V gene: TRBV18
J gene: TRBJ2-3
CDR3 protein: CASSRKQGSTDTQYF

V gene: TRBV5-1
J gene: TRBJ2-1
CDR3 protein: CASGGLARDGGNEQFF

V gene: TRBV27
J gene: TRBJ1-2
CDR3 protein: CASRYSTGNYGYTF

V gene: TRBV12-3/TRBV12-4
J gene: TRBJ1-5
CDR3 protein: CASSFGSGSNQPQHF

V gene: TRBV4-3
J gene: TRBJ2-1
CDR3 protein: CASSQAAGSYNGQFF

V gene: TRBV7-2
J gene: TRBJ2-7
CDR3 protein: CASSLVPRAGIYEQYF

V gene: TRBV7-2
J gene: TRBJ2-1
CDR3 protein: CASSLWAGLGNEQFF

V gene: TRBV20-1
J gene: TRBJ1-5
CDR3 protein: CSAQARVYQPQHF

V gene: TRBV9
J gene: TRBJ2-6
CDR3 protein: CASSVVDHSGYSGANVLTF

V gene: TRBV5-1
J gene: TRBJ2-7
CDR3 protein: CASSVRDREGEQYF

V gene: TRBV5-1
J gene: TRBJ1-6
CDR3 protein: CASSLEGQVSPLHF

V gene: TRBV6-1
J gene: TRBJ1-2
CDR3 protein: CASSARSGGADYTF

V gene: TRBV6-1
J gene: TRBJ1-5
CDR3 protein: CTSSERGTGGQPQHF

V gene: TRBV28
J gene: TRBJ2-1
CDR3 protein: CASSSSINEQFF

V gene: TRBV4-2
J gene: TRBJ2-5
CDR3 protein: CASSQDPGVAQYF

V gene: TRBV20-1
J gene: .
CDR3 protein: CSARTSGGGNIQYF

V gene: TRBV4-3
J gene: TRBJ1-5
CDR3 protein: CASSQALAASLHQPQHF

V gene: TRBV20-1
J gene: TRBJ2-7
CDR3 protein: CSATGTASEGPYEQYF

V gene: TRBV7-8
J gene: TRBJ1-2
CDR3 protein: CASSLEGYRNYGYTF

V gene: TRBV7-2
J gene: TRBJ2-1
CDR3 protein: CASSFLAGGIDEQFF

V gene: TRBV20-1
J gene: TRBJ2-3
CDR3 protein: CSAGPRGASTDTQYF

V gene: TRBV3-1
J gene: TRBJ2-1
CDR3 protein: CASSQELRLLNEQFF

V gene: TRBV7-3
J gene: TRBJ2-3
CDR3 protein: CASSSAPRDGTNTQYF

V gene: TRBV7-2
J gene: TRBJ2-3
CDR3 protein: CASSLKGQGARTDTQYF

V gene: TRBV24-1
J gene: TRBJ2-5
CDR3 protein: CATSAAGRFETQYF

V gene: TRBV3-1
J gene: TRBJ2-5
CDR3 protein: CARKVTQETQYF

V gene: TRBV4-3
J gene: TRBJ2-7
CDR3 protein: CASSQDRGDRGAYEQYF

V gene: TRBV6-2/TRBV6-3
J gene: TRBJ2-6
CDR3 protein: CASLNPRGPGANVLTF

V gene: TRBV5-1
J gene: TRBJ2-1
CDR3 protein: CASSLTSQGDEQFF

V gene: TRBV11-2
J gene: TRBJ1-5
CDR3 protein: CASSLAGWNQPQHF

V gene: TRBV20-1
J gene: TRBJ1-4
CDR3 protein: CSARAGGQGLGEDLFF

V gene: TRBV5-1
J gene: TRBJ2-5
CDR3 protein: CASGLGIAGVGETQYF

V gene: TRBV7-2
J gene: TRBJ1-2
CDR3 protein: CASSMDSVYGYTF

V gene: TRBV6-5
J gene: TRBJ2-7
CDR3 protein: CASSPTSGEISYEQYF

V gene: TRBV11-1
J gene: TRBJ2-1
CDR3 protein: CASSSGTRVYNEQFF

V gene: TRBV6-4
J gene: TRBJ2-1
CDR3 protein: CTGASGELNERFF

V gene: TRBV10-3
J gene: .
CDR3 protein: CASSESRTETQYF

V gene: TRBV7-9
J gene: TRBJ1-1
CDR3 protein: CASSSGENTEAFF